Listed below are T cell receptor beta chains from one sample, sequenced in a study of T cells in Graves' hyperthyroidism and ophthalmopathy. TCRdb itself ran the multiplex PCR reads through MiXCR, one entry per CDR3 protein. This table has a few hundred thousand distinct CDR3 sequences, 15% to 18% appearing once. Sequenced input: blood. These receptors were obtained from a woman aged 25-40 years with Graves' hyperthyroidism. Both conserved end residues are part of each CDR3. The D gene is left open where the match is weak. Clone size is given for some rows only: seen once, a few or many times, or a class if the clone is expanded.

>TRBD1|TRBJ1-3|TRBV5-1|NA
TGCGCCAGCATGCTAGGGGGCGCGAATGGAAACACCATATATTTT
CASMLGGANGNTIYF
>NA|TRBJ2-3|TRBV6-6|few
TGTGCCAGCAGTTACACACGGATTCTGCCCGCAGATACGCAGTATTTT
CASSYTRILPADTQYF
>TRBD2|TRBJ2-7|TRBV10-3|many
TGTGCCATCAGGGAGGGACTAGCGGAATCCTACGAGCAGTACTTC
CAIREGLAESYEQYF
>NA|TRBJ2-3|TRBV2|many
TGTGCCAGCAACGGACAGATCACAGATACGCAGTATTTT
CASNGQITDTQYF
>TRBD2|TRBJ2-5|TRBV20-1|many
TGCAGTGCGCCTGATCGGACTAGCGGTCTCCGAGAGACCCAGTACTTC
CSAPDRTSGLRETQYF
>NA|TRBJ2-1|TRBV7-9|many
TGTGCCAGCAGCTTAATCGGGAGAGACTTGGGGAATGAGCAGTTCTTC
CASSLIGRDLGNEQFF
>NA|TRBJ2-2|TRBV28|NA
TGTGCCAGCGTACCCTACACCGGGGAGCTGTTTTTT
CASVPYTGELFF
>NA|TRBJ1-2|TRBV30|many
TGTGCCTGGAGTGTAGGGTTAGCTAACTATGGCTACACCTTC
CAWSVGLANYGYTF
>NA|TRBJ1-1|TRBV5-1|few
TGCGCCAGCAGCTTGCGGGGGATGGTGAACACTGAAGCTTTCTTT
CASSLRGMVNTEAFF
>TRBD2|TRBJ2-7|TRBV5-1|NA
TGCGCCAGCAGCTCCTTAGCGGGGCCGCCCAACGAGCAGTACTTC
CASSSLAGPPNEQYF
>TRBD1|TRBJ1-2|TRBV7-8|many
TGTGCCAGCAGCTCCGGGACAGGGTCTTTAGGCTACACCTTC
CASSSGTGSLGYTF
>NA|TRBJ2-5|TRBV5-1|few
TGCGCCAGCAGCGCCGGGGTCATACAAGAGACCCAGTACTTC
CASSAGVIQETQYF
>NA|TRBJ2-7|TRBV6-5|many
TGTGCCAGCAGTTACTTCGAGTTCGTTGAGTACTTC
CASSYFEFVEYF
>NA|TRBJ2-6|TRBV20-1|NA
TGCAGTGCTAGAGATCAAGTTTTACCTCCTGGGGCCAACGTCCTGACTTTC
CSARDQVLPPGANVLTF
>TRBD1|TRBJ1-6|TRBV25-1|NA
TGTGCCAGCACCCCGACAGGGCCCAATTCACCCCTCCACTTT
CASTPTGPNSPLHF
>TRBD1|TRBJ2-1|TRBV5-1|many
TGCGCCAGCAGGGGACAGGGGGACCACAATGAGCAGTTCTTC
CASRGQGDHNEQFF
>NA|TRBJ1-1|TRBV25-1|few
TGTGCCAGCAGTAGCGGGCCCTGGAACACTGAAGCTTTCTTT
CASSSGPWNTEAFF
>NA|TRBJ2-7|TRBV6-1|many
TGTGCCAGCAGCTCAGGCTTTCACTACGAGCAGTACTTC
CASSSGFHYEQYF
>NA|TRBJ2-2|TRBV5-1|few
TGCGCCAGCAGCTTGAAAGGAAGAGACAGTAGTGCGAACACCGGGGAGCTGTTTTTT
CASSLKGRDSSANTGELFF
>TRBD1|TRBJ2-7|TRBV4-2|NA
TGTGCCAGCAGCCAAGAGACAGGGGGCTACTACGAGCAGTACTTC
CASSQETGGYYEQYF
>NA|TRBJ2-3|TRBV7-3|few
TGTGCCAGCAGTCCCACCCACATAGCGGAGGGGAGCAGGGGTACGCAGTATTTT
CASSPTHIAEGSRGTQYF
>TRBD2|TRBJ2-1|TRBV5-4|many
TGTGCCAGCAGTCATAGGACTAGGAGCAATGAGCAGTTCTTC
CASSHRTRSNEQFF
>NA|TRBJ1-2|TRBV7-9|few
TGTGCCAGCAGCCCCCCGAGGCAGGACTATGGCTACACCTTC
CASSPPRQDYGYTF
>TRBD1|TRBJ2-6|TRBV7-7|NA
TGTGCTAGCAGCCCAGGAACAGGGGATCCTGGGGCCAACGTCCTGACTTTC
CASSPGTGDPGANVLTF
>NA|TRBJ2-2|TRBV5-1|many
TGCGCCAGCAGCTTGGACAGGGTTGGCACCGGGGAGCTGTTTTTT
CASSLDRVGTGELFF
>NA|TRBJ2-3|TRBV28|many
TGTGCCAGCAGTTATTCAGAGGGTTTTTCAGATACGCAGTATTTT
CASSYSEGFSDTQYF
>NA|TRBJ2-5|TRBV6-1|many
TGTGCCAGCAGGGCCCAAAGGGGGAGACCATCGGAGACCCAGTACTTC
CASRAQRGRPSETQYF
>TRBD2|TRBJ2-7|TRBV20-1|many
TGCAGTGCTAGAGTAGGTAGCGGGATCGCCTACGAGCAGTACTTC
CSARVGSGIAYEQYF
>TRBD2|TRBJ2-1|TRBV19|NA
TGTGCCAGCAGCTCCTGGCGGGGGGCGAAAAATGAGCAGTTCTTC
CASSSWRGAKNEQFF
>NA|TRBJ1-5|TRBV20-1|many
TGCAGTGCTAGAGATCCCGGGGGCGACGGTCAGCCCCAGCATTTT
CSARDPGGDGQPQHF
>NA|TRBJ1-2|TRBV15|many
TGTGCCACCAGCAGAGAGCAGAGGGGGAACTATGGCTACACCTTC
CATSREQRGNYGYTF
>TRBD2|TRBJ2-1|TRBV10-3|many
TGTGCCATCAGCGCCTCACGGACTAGCGGTAACAATGAGCAGTTCTTC
CAISASRTSGNNEQFF
>TRBD1|TRBJ1-2|TRBV18|many
TGTGCCAGCTCACCAATGGAGGGGGCGGTGCACTATGGCTACACCTTC
CASSPMEGAVHYGYTF
>NA|TRBJ1-2|TRBV12-3/TRBV12-4|many
TGTGCCAGCAGTGAAGGGTTTGGCTACACCTTC
CASSEGFGYTF
>TRBD1|TRBJ1-2|TRBV30|many
TGTGCCTGGAGTGACAGGGGGGCCAACTATGGCTACACCTTC
CAWSDRGANYGYTF
>NA|TRBJ2-2|TRBV7-2|NA
TGTGCCAGCAGCTTACGCGAGACTATAAACACCGGGGAGCTGTTTTTT
CASSLRETINTGELFF
>TRBD1|TRBJ1-4|TRBV7-2|many
TGTGCCAGCAGCTTAGCGCAGACAGGGGGAGACGAAAAACTGTTTTTT
CASSLAQTGGDEKLFF
>NA|TRBJ1-3|TRBV28|many
TGTGCCAGCAGTTTTTCAGGGGCTGGAAACACCATATATTTT
CASSFSGAGNTIYF
>NA|TRBJ2-7|TRBV7-9|NA
TGTGCCAGCAGCCCAACAGGGTCTTTCCACGAGCAGTACTTC
CASSPTGSFHEQYF
>TRBD2|TRBJ2-1|TRBV20-1|many
TGCAGTGCTAGTCCGGGACTAGCTCACTACAATGAGCAGTTCTTC
CSASPGLAHYNEQFF
>NA|TRBJ2-1|TRBV7-3|many
TGTGCCAGCAGCTTAAGAATGGGGGCCTACAATGAGCAGTTCTTC
CASSLRMGAYNEQFF
>NA|TRBJ2-7|TRBV20-1|NA
TGCAGTGCCGGGACCAGGGGTGACGAGCAGTACTTC
CSAGTRGDEQYF
>NA|TRBJ1-5|TRBV19|few
TGTGCCAGTATCTTCCTTGACAGGCCCAGCAATCAGCCCCAGCATTTT
CASIFLDRPSNQPQHF
>NA|TRBJ2-1|TRBV19|many
TGTGCCAGTAGTCGAAATCCACGAGGAACCTACAATGAGCAGTTCTTC
CASSRNPRGTYNEQFF
>TRBD1|TRBJ1-1|TRBV12-3/TRBV12-4|many
TGTGCCAGCAGCTCAGGGGGCAGGGTCACTGAAGCTTTCTTT
CASSSGGRVTEAFF
>TRBD1|TRBJ2-4|TRBV28|NA
TGTGCCAGCAGTTTATTCACAGTACGGACAGGGCCCAAAAACATTCAGTACTTC
CASSLFTVRTGPKNIQYF
>NA|TRBJ1-3|TRBV18|few
TGTGCCAGCTCACCAACAGCAAGCTCTGGAAACACCATATATTTT
CASSPTASSGNTIYF
>NA|TRBJ1-5|TRBV11-2|many
TGTGCCAGCAGCTTAGAATCGTCCAATCAGCCCCAGCATTTT
CASSLESSNQPQHF
>TRBD1|TRBJ1-2|TRBV30|many
TGTGCCTGGAGTCAGGGGGTTGACTATGGCTACACCTTC
CAWSQGVDYGYTF
>NA|TRBJ1-1|TRBV20-1|few
TGCAGTGCTAGTCCGGAGAACACTGAAGCTTTCTTT
CSASPENTEAFF
>NA|TRBJ2-2|TRBV7-3|few
TGTGCCAGCAGCTTAATAGATGGGACCGGGGAGCTGTTTTTT
CASSLIDGTGELFF
>TRBD2|TRBJ2-1|TRBV7-3|many
TGTGCCAGCAGCCCATTAGCGGGAGGGCTCTACAATGAGCAGTTCTTC
CASSPLAGGLYNEQFF
>NA|TRBJ2-1|TRBV13|many
TGTGCCAGCAGCTTACGGTCAGAATACAATGAGCAGTTCTTC
CASSLRSEYNEQFF
>NA|TRBJ2-6|TRBV20-1|NA
TGCAGTGCTAGAGGGACAGAACCCTTCTCTGGGGCCAACGTCCTGACTTTC
CSARGTEPFSGANVLTF
>NA|TRBJ2-7|TRBV11-3|many
TGTGCCAGCAGCTTAGGACCTAGTGGGCTCTACGAGCAGTACTTC
CASSLGPSGLYEQYF